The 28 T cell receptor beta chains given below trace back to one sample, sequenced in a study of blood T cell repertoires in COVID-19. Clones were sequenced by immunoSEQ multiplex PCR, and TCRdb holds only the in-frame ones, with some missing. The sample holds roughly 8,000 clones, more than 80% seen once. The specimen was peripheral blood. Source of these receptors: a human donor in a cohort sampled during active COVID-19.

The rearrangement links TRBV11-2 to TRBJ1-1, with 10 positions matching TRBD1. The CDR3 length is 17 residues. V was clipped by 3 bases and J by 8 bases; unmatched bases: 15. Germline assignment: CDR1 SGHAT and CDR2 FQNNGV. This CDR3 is CASSFNVRTGGTEEAFF. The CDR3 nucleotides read TGTGCCAGCAGCTTTAATGTCAGGACAGGGGGTACGGAAGAAGCTTTCTTT.

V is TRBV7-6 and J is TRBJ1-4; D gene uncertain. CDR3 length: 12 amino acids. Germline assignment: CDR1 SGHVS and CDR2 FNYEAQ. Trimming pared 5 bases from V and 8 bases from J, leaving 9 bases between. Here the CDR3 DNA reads TGTGCCAGCAGCCCCGCGTACGAAAAACTGTTTTTT. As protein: CASSPAYEKLFF.

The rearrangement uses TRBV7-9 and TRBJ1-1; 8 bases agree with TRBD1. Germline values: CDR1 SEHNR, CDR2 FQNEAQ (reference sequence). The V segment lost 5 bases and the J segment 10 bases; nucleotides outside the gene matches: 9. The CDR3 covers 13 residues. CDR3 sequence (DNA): TGTGCCAGCAGCCTCAAAGAGGGGACAGGAGCTTTCTTT. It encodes CASSLKEGTGAFF.

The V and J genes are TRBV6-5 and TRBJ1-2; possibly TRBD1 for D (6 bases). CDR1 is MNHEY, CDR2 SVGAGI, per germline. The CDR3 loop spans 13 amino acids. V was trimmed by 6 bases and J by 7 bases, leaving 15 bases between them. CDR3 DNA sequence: TGTGCCAGCAGCCTCATTCTAGGGGGTGGCTACACCTTC. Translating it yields CASSLILGGGYTF.

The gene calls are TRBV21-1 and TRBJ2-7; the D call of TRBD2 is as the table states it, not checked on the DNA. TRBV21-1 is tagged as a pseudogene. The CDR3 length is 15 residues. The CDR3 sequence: CASWLGLAGAYEQYV. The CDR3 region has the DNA TGTGCCAGCTGGCTGGGACTAGCGGGGGCTTACGAGCAGTACGTC.

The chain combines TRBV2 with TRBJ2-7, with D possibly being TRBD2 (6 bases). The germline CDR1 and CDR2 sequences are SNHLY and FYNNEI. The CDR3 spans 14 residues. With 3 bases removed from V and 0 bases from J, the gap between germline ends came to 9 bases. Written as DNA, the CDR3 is TGTGCCAGCAGTGATTTCGGGGGCTCCTACGAGCAGTACTTC. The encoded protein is CASSDFGGSYEQYF.

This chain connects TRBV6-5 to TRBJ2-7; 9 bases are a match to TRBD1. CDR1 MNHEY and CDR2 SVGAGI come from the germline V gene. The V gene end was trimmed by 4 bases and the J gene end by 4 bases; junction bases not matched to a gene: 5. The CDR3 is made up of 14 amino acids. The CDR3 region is CASSSRDRDYEQYV. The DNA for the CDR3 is TGTGCCAGCAGTTCCCGGGACAGGGATTACGAGCAGTACGTC.

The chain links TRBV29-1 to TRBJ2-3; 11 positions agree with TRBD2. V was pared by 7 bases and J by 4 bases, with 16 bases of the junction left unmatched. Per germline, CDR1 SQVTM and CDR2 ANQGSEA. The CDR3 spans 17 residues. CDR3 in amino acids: CSAASSRLAGGADTQYF. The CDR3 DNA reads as TGCAGCGCTGCCTCTAGTCGTCTAGCGGGAGGAGCAGATACGCAGTATTTT.

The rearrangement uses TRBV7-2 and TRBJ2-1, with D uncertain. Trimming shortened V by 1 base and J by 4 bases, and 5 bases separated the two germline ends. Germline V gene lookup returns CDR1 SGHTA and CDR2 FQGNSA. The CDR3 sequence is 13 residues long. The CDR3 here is CASSLDGYNEQFF. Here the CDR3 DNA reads TGTGCCAGCAGCTTAGACGGGTACAATGAGCAGTTCTTC.

CDR3 sequence: CASSIRQVDRGQPQHF. In DNA, the CDR3 is TGTGCCAGTAGTATTCGACAGGTTGACCGAGGGCAGCCCCAGCATTTT. J is TRBJ1-5 and V is TRBV19; maybe TRBD1 (6 bases). Germline loops: CDR1 LNHDA, CDR2 SQIVND (reference sequence). This CDR3 is 16 amino acids long. Trimming pared 3 bases from V and 7 bases from J, leaving 19 bases between. The full variable domain, in which reference TRBV19 and TRBJ1-5 provide the parts outside the CDR3, is DGGITQSPKYLFRKEGQNVTLSCEQNLNHDAMYWYRQDPGQGLRLIYYSQIVNDFQKGDIAEGYSVSREKKESFPLTVTSAQKNPTAFYLCASSIRQVDRGQPQHFGDGTRLSIL.

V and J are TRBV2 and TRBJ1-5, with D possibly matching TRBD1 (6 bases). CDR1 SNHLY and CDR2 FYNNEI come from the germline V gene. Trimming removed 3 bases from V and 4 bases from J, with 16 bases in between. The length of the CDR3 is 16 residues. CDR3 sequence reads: CASSEPTGTQNQPQHF. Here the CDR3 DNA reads TGTGCCAGCAGTGAGCCCACCGGGACACAAAATCAGCCCCAGCATTTT.

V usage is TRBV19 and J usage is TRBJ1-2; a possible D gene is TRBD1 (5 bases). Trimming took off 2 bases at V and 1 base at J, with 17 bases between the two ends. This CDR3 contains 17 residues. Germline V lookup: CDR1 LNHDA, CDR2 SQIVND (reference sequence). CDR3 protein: CASSISSGQTFNYGYTF. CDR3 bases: TGTGCCAGTAGTATATCTTCCGGACAAACTTTTAACTATGGCTACACCTTC.

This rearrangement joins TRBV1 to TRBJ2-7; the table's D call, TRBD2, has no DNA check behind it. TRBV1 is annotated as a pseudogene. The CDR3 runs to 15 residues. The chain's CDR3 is CTSSPTSGRANEQYV. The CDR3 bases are TGCACCAGCAGCCCGACTAGCGGGAGGGCCAACGAGCAGTACGTC.

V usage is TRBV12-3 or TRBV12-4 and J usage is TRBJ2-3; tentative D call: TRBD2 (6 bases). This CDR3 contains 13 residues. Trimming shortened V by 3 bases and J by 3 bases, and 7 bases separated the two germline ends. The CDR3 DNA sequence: TGTGCCAGCAGTTTGACTAGAACAGATACGCAGTATTTT. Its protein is CASSLTRTDTQYF.

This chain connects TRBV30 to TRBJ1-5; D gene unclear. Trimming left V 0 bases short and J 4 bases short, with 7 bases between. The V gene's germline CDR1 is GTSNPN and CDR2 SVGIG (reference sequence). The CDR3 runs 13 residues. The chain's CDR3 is CAWSVNSNQPQHF. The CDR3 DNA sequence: TGTGCCTGGAGTGTAAACTCGAATCAGCCCCAGCATTTT.

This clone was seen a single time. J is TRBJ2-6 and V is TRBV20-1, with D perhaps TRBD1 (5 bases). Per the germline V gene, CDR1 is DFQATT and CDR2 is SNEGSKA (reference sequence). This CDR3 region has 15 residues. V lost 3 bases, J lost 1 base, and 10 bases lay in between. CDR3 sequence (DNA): TGCAGTGCTAGTACAGGTTATTCTGGGGCCAACGTCCTGACTTTC. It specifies CSASTGYSGANVLTF.

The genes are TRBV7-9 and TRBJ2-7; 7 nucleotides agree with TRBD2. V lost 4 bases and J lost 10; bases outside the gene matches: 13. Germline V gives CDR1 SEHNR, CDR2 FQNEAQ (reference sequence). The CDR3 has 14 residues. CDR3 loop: CASSSTSALGSQYV. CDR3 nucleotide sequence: TGTGCCAGCAGCTCCACTAGCGCCCTAGGGTCCCAGTACGTC.

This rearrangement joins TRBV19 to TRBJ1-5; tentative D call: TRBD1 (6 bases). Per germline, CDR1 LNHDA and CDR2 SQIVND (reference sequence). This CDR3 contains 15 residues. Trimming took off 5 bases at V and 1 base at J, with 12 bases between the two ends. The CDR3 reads CASSWDNRSNQPQHF. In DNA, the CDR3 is TGTGCCAGTAGTTGGGACAATAGGAGCAATCAGCCCCAGCATTTT.

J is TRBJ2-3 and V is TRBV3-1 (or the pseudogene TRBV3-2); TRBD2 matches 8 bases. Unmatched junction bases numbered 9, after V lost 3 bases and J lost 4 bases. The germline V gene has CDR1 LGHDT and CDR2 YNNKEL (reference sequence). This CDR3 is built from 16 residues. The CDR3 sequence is CASSHLSRGVADTQYF. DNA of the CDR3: TGTGCCAGCAGCCACCTCTCGCGGGGGGTGGCAGATACGCAGTATTTT.

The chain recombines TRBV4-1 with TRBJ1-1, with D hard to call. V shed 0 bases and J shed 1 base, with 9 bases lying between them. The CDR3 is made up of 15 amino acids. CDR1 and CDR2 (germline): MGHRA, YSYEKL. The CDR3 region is CASSQDSRGNTEAFF. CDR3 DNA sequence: TGCGCCAGCAGCCAAGATTCCCGCGGGAACACTGAAGCTTTCTTT.

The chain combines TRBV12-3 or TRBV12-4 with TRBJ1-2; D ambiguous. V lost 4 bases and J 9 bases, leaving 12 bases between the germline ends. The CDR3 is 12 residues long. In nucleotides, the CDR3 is TGTGCCAGCAGTTCCCAATCGGGAAGCTACACCTTC. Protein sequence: CASSSQSGSYTF.

This CDR3 reads CASSQDTGQPYEQYV. The CDR3 DNA sequence: TGCGCCAGCAGCCAAGATACGGGACAGCCTTACGAGCAGTACGTC. The J gene is TRBJ2-7, the V gene TRBV4-1; 7 nucleotides match TRBD1. This CDR3 contains 15 residues. Germline assignment: CDR1 MGHRA and CDR2 YSYEKL. Trimming at V came to 0 bases and at J to 4 bases, leaving 6 bases not matched to a gene.

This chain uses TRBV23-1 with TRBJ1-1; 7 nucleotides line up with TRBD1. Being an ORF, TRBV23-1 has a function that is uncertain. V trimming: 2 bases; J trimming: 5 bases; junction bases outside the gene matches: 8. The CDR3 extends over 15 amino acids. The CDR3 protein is CASSQNSGGETEAFF. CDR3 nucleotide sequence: TGCGCCAGCAGTCAAAACTCAGGGGGAGAAACTGAAGCTTTCTTT.

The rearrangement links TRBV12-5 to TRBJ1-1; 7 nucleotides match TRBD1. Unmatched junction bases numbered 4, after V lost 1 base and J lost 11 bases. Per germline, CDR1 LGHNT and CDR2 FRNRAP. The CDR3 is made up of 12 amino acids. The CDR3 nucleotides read TGTGCTAGTGGTTTGGAGGGGGCCGGGGCTTTCTTT. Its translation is CASGLEGAGAFF.

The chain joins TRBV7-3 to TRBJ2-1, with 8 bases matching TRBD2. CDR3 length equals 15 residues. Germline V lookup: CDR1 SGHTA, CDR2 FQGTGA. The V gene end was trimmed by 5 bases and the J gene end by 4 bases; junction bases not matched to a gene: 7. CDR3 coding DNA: TGTGCCAGCAGCGTGGGCAGCGGGAGTTACAATGAGCAGTTCTTC. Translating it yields CASSVGSGSYNEQFF.

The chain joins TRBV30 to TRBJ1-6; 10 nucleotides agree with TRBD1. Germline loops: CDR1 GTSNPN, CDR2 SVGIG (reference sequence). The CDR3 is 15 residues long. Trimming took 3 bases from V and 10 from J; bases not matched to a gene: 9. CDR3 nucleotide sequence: TGTGCCTGGAGATCGGGGGACAGGGGTATGTCACCCCTCCACTTT. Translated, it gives CAWRSGDRGMSPLHF. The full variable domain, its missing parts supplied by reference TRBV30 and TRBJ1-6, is SQTIHQWPATLVQPVGSPLSLECTVEGTSNPNLYWYRQAAGRGLQLLFYSVGIGQISSEVPQNLSASRPQDRQFILSSKKLLLSDSGFYLCAWRSGDRGMSPLHFGNGTRLTVT.

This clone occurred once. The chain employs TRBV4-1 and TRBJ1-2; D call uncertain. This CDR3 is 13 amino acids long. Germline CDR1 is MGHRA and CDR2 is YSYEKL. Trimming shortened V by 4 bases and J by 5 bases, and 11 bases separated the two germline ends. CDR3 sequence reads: CASSLDREYGYTF. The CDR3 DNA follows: TGCGCCAGCAGCCTAGATCGGGAATATGGCTACACCTTC.

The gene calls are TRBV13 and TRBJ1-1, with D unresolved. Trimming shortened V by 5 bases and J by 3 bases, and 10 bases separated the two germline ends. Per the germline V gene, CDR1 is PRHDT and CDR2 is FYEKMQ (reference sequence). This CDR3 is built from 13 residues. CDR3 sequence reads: CASSVRFYTEAFF. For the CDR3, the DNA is TGTGCCAGCAGCGTTAGATTTTACACTGAAGCTTTCTTT.